The 29 T cell receptor beta chains in this list originate from one sample, sequenced in a study of blood T cells in healthy people across ages. Primed by a sample-barcoded 5' primer and a J-beta primer mix, a second PCR proceeded for roughly 6 to 12 cycles. TCRdb reanalysed the 5' RACE reads using MiXCR and keeps one entry per CDR3 protein. The sample yields roughly 2 million distinct CDR3 sequences, less than 50% seen once. Input material: blood. The receptors come from a woman in her forties in good health.

At least ten counts were recorded for this clonotype. The DNA for the CDR3 is TGCAGCGTTGGGGGCACTACCTACGAGCAGTACTTC. It codes for CSVGGTTYEQYF. The V call is TRBV29-1, the J call TRBJ2-7; D may be TRBD1 (5 bases). Germline V gene sequence: CDR1 SQVTM, CDR2 ANQGSEA. The CDR3 totals 12 residues. The V gene lost 4 bases and the J gene lost 2 bases, with 9 bases spanning the gap.

This clonotype was picked up a small number of times. The V gene is TRBV10-3, the J gene TRBJ2-6; 8 bases agree with TRBD1. The CDR3 extends over 17 amino acids. J was trimmed by 0 bases and V by 8 bases; bases with no gene match: 9. Germline-derived CDR1 and CDR2 are ENHRY and SYGVKD. CDR3 protein: CAIGTGWIYSGANVLTF. The DNA of the CDR3 is TGTGCCATCGGGACAGGTTGGATCTACTCTGGGGCCAACGTCCTGACTTTC.

Regarding this clonotype: An end of the junction differs from the germline gene, which may be a read error. This rearrangement joins TRBV6-2 or TRBV6-3 to TRBJ2-3; 10 bases match TRBD2. The germline gives CDR1 MNHEY, CDR2 SVGEGT. This CDR3 contains 19 residues. CDR3 DNA sequence: TGTGCCAGCAGTTACCCCGGGACTAGCGCGGGGAGAGCCACAGACACGCAGTATTTT. It encodes CASSYPGTSAGRATDTQYF.

This clonotype was observed a few times. The rearrangement links TRBV7-2 to TRBJ2-3, with 9 bases lining up with TRBD1. The CDR3 consists of 15 residues. Germline CDR1 is SGHTA and CDR2 is FQGNSA. J lost 5 bases, V lost 7 bases, and 10 bases had no gene match. CDR3 DNA: TGTGCCAGCACCTCCCTGGGACAGGGAAGAGATACGCAGTATTTT. It yields the protein CASTSLGQGRDTQYF.

The chain carries TRBV20-1 and TRBJ2-5; the match to TRBD2 covers 7 bases. V was clipped by 4 bases and J by 5 bases; unmatched bases: 13. Germline assignment: CDR1 DFQATT and CDR2 SNEGSKA (reference sequence). This CDR3 has 15 residues. The CDR3 region has the DNA TGCAGTGCTAACCGCCGGGAAGCGGGGTTGGAGACCCAGTACTTC. Its translation: CSANRREAGLETQYF.

In this sample, this clonotype turned up a few times. V and J are TRBV7-2 and TRBJ2-7; weak D call: TRBD1 (6 bases). With 2 bases removed from V and 0 bases from J, the gap between germline ends came to 11 bases. This CDR3 spans 15 amino acids. CDR1 and CDR2 from the germline V gene are SGHTA and FQGNSA. This CDR3 reads CASSLTGHDSYEQYF. The CDR3 DNA is TGTGCCAGCAGCTTAACGGGACATGACTCCTACGAGCAGTACTTC. Looking up the rest from reference TRBV7-2 and TRBJ2-7 gives the full variable domain: GAGVSQSPSNKVTEKGKDVELRCDPISGHTALYWYRQSLGQGLEFLIYFQGNSAPDKSGLPSDRFSAERTGGSVSTLTIQRTQQEDSAVYLCASSLTGHDSYEQYFGPGTRLTVT.

V usage is TRBV20-1 and J usage is TRBJ2-3; maybe TRBD2 (6 bases). The CDR3 runs 14 residues. Looked up from germline, CDR1 is DFQATT and CDR2 is SNEGSKA (reference sequence). CDR3 nucleotides: TGCAGCCTCGGGGGACGGACCACCTTAGATACGCAGTATTTT. Protein sequence: CSLGGRTTLDTQYF.

The chain is built from TRBV20-1 and TRBJ2-7, with D maybe TRBD1 (5 bases). The CDR3 loop spans 15 amino acids. The V gene lost 6 bases and the J gene lost 5 bases, with 23 bases spanning the gap. Germline-derived CDR1 and CDR2 are DFQATT and SNEGSKA (reference sequence). For the CDR3, the DNA is TGCAGTGCACATACCCGGGCAGGGAATTTAGACGAGCAGTACTTC. It encodes CSAHTRAGNLDEQYF.

The chain uses TRBV6-1 and TRBJ2-4, with D unresolved. With the DNA end fitting TRBJ2-7 better, the J assignment may be wrong. CDR3 size: 10 residues. Germline V gene sequence: CDR1 MNHNS, CDR2 SASEGT. The CDR3: CATGNYEQYF. CDR3 nucleotide sequence: TGTGCCACCGGTAACTACGAGCAGTACTTC.

This clonotype was seen a handful of times. V usage is TRBV7-9 and J usage is TRBJ2-1; 7 bases map to TRBD2. Germline assignment: CDR1 SEHNR and CDR2 FQNEAQ (reference sequence). Trimming cost V 3 bases and J 6 bases; bases outside gene matches: 8. The CDR3 covers 15 residues. The DNA for the CDR3 is TGTGCCAGCAGCTTTGATAGCGGGCTGGGCAATGAGCAGTTCTTC. Translated: CASSFDSGLGNEQFF.

V gene TRBV6-5 combines with J gene TRBJ2-5; 8 bases line up with TRBD2. CDR1 is MNHEY, CDR2 SVGAGI, per germline. V shed 2 bases, J shed 1 base, and the junction held 3 bases outside the gene matches. The CDR3 extends over 15 amino acids. The CDR3 nucleotides are TGTGCCAGCAGTTACGGACTAGCCGCCCAAGAGACCCAGTACTTC. Translated: CASSYGLAAQETQYF.

The chain employs TRBV9 and TRBJ1-1; D not resolved. The germline V and J ends were trimmed by 2 bases and 5 bases, with 10 bases remaining between them. The CDR3 has 13 amino acids. The germline V gene has CDR1 SGDLS and CDR2 YYNGEE. The CDR3 coding sequence is TGTGCCAGCAGCGTTAAGGGAGGAACTGAAGCTTTCTTT. Encoded protein: CASSVKGGTEAFF.

The chain couples TRBV20-1 to TRBJ2-3, with TRBD2 matching over 7 bases. The CDR3 is 13 amino acids. Germline V gene lookup returns CDR1 DFQATT and CDR2 SNEGSKA (reference sequence). Trimming at V came to 6 bases and at J to 5 bases, leaving 8 bases not matched to a gene. For the CDR3, the DNA is TGCAGTGCGGACCCGCAGCGGGGAGATACGCAGTATTTT. Translation: CSADPQRGDTQYF.

This clonotype showed up just a few times. V usage is TRBV28 and J usage is TRBJ2-7; 7 bases line up with TRBD2. Germline CDR1 is MDHEN and CDR2 is SYDVKM. Unmatched junction bases numbered 8, after V lost 6 bases and J lost 3 bases. The CDR3 extends over 14 amino acids. The CDR3 nucleotides are TGTGCCAGCAGAGTGGGGGGGTCAGTCTACGAGCAGTACTTC. Translation: CASRVGGSVYEQYF.

The J gene is TRBJ2-5, the V gene TRBV6-1, with 8 bases fitting TRBD1. This CDR3 is built from 15 residues. Per the germline V gene, CDR1 is MNHNS and CDR2 is SASEGT. Trimming at V came to 3 bases and at J to 3 bases, leaving 6 bases not matched to a gene. The CDR3 DNA sequence: TGTGCCAGCAGTGAGACAGACAGGGGAGAAGAGACCCAGTACTTC. It specifies CASSETDRGEETQYF.

CDR3: CASSSALGDNYAGYTF. The CDR3 DNA is TGTGCCAGTAGCTCTGCGTTAGGGGACAACTACGCGGGGTACACCTTC. V is TRBV28 and J is TRBJ1-2; D is possibly TRBD1 (6 bases). This CDR3 has 16 residues. Trimming took off 9 bases at V and 11 bases at J, with 31 bases between the two ends. CDR1 and CDR2 from the germline V gene are MDHEN and SYDVKM.

The genes are TRBV19 and TRBJ2-7, with 7 bases lining up with TRBD2. Germline trimming cut 6 bases from V and 2 bases from J; bases unmatched to any gene: 10. CDR3 length: 15 amino acids. The germline V gene encodes CDR1 LNHDA and CDR2 SQIVND (reference sequence). CDR3 DNA sequence: TGTGCCAGTAGACAAAACGGGGGGATCGCCTACGAGCAGTACTTC. Protein sequence: CASRQNGGIAYEQYF.

This clonotype was seen a handful of times. The gene calls are TRBV5-1 and TRBJ2-1; D tentatively reads TRBD1 or TRBD2 (5 bases each). The V gene's germline CDR1 is SGHRS and CDR2 YFSETQ. The CDR3 has 15 amino acids. Trimming pared 1 base from V and 4 bases from J, leaving 12 bases between. DNA of the CDR3: TGCGCCAGCAGCTTGTCCGGGACCGGATACAATGAGCAGTTCTTC. This gives the protein CASSLSGTGYNEQFF.

This clonotype was recorded a few times. This rearrangement joins TRBV4-3 to TRBJ2-5; TRBD1 matches at 9 bases. TRBJ2-7 explains the end of the DNA better; the J call may be wrong. The CDR3 has 15 amino acids. In germline, CDR1 is LGHNA, CDR2 YSLEER. Here the CDR3 DNA reads TGCGCCAGCAGCCTGGAGGACAGGGGAAGACACGAGCAGTACTTC. Protein: CASSLEDRGRHEQYF.

The chain is built from TRBV7-2 and TRBJ2-6; D is ambiguous. V shed 5 bases and J shed 0 bases, with 11 bases lying between them. The CDR3 runs 16 residues. CDR1 is SGHTA, CDR2 FQGNSA, per germline. CDR3 in amino acids: CASSRQPLSGANVLTF. The CDR3 DNA follows: TGTGCCAGCAGCCGCCAGCCTCTCTCTGGGGCCAACGTCCTGACTTTC.

The rearrangement links TRBV4-3 to TRBJ1-5; no reliable D call. V was pared by 0 bases and J by 0 bases, with 6 bases between. Germline loops: CDR1 LGHNA, CDR2 YSLEER. The CDR3 totals 15 residues. CDR3 sequence: CASSQDRSSNQPQHF. CDR3 DNA sequence: TGCGCCAGCAGCCAAGATAGGAGTAGCAATCAGCCCCAGCATTTT.

This chain connects TRBV29-1 to TRBJ2-3; 10 bases agree with TRBD2. The CDR3 has 12 amino acids. The ends lost 7 bases at V and 7 bases at J; junction bases unmatched: 5. Germline CDR1 reads SQVTM; CDR2 reads ANQGSEA. CDR3 amino acids: CSAGTSAYTQYF. CDR3 sequence (DNA): TGCAGCGCGGGGACTAGCGCTTATACGCAGTATTTT.

The chain employs TRBV12-3 or TRBV12-4 and TRBJ2-3, with D perhaps assigned TRBD1 or TRBD2 (7 bases each). This CDR3 is 12 amino acids long. V lost 6 bases and J lost 15, with 19 bases in between. The CDR3 DNA follows: TGTGCCAGCAGAGCGGGGACAGATACGGAATATTTT. Protein: CASRAGTDTEYF.

This clonotype was observed a few times. This sequence joins TRBV20-1 and TRBJ2-1, with 8 bases aligning to TRBD2. This CDR3 region has 13 residues. In germline, CDR1 is DFQATT, CDR2 SNEGSKA (reference sequence). V lost 1 base and J lost 10; bases outside the gene matches: 6. CDR3 DNA: TGCAGTGCTAGAGCACCTAGCGGGCCCGAGCAGTTCTTC. Protein product: CSARAPSGPEQFF.

The genes are TRBV3-1 and TRBJ2-3, with a tentative D call TRBD1 (6 bases). There are 13 residues in the CDR3. Deletions cut 6 bases from V and 5 bases from J, with 12 bases between. The germline V gene encodes CDR1 LGHDT and CDR2 YNNKEL (reference sequence). DNA for the CDR3: TGTGCCAGCAGTCGCACAGGGATAGATACGCAGTATTTT. Residues: CASSRTGIDTQYF.

The CDR3 DNA reads as TGTGCCAGCAGTTACGACGGCAGACCCATGAACACTGAAGCTTTCTTT. As protein: CASSYDGRPMNTEAFF. V gene TRBV6-5 combines with J gene TRBJ1-1; unclear D gene. The CDR3 has 16 residues. CDR1 MNHEY and CDR2 SVGAGI come from the germline V gene. The germline V and J ends were trimmed by 2 bases and 0 bases, with 13 bases remaining between them.

The J gene is TRBJ2-3, the V gene TRBV2, with D possibly being TRBD1 or TRBD2 (5 bases each). This CDR3 is built from 16 residues. The germline V gene has CDR1 SNHLY and CDR2 FYNNEI. Trimming removed 8 bases at V and 0 bases at J, with 18 bases between. The CDR3 reads CASLRGERISTDTQYF. Here the CDR3 DNA reads TGTGCCAGCCTCCGAGGGGAACGGATTAGCACAGATACGCAGTATTTT.

The chain links TRBV9 to TRBJ2-5, with D maybe TRBD1 (6 bases). The CDR3 runs to 14 residues. Trimming cost V 3 bases and J 5 bases, with 14 bases left between them. Germline CDR1 reads SGDLS; CDR2 reads YYNGEE. The CDR3 DNA reads TGTGCCAGCAGCGCCAATACAGGGTTGGAGACCCAGTACTTC. It codes for CASSANTGLETQYF.

The gene calls are TRBV7-9 and TRBJ2-7; 7 bases agree with TRBD1. TRBJ2-5 explains the end of the DNA better; the J call may be wrong. CDR3 size: 15 residues. CDR1 and CDR2 (germline): SEHNR, FQNEAQ (reference sequence). CDR3 residues: CASRTNSGGQETQYF. In nucleotides, the CDR3 is TGTGCCAGCAGAACCAATTCAGGGGGACAAGAGACCCAGTACTTC.